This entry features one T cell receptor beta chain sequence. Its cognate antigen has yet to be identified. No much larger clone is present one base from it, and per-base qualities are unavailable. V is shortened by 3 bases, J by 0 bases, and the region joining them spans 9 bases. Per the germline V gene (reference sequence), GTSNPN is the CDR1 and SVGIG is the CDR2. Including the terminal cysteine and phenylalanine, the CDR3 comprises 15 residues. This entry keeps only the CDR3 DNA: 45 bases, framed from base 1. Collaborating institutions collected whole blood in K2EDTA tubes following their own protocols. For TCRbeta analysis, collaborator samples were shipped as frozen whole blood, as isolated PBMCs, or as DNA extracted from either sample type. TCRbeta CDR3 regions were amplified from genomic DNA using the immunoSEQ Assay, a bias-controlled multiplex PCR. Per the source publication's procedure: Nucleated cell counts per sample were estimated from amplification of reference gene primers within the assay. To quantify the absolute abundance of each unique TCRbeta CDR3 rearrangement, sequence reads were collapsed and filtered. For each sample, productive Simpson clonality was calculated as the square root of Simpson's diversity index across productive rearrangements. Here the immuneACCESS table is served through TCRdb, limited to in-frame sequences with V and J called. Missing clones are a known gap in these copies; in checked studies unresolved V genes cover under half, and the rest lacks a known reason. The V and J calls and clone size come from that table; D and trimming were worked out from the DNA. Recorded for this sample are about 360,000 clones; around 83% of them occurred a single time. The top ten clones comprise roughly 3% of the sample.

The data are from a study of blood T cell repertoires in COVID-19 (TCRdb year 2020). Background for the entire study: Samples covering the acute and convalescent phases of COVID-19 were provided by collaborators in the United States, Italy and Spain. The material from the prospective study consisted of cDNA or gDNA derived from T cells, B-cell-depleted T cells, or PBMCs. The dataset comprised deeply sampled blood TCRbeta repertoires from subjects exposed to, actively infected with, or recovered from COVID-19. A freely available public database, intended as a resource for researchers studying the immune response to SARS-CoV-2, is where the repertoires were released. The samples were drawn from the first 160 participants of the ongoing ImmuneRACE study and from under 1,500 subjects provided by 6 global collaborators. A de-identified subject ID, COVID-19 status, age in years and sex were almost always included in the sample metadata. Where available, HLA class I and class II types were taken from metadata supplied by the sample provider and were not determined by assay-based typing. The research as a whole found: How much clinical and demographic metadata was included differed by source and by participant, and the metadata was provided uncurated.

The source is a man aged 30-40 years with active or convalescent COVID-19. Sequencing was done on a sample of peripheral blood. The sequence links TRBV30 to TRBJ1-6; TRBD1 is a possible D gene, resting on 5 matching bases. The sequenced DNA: TGTGCCTGGAGCGGGGGTAGCTCCTATAATTCACCCCTCCACTTT. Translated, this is CAWSGGSSYNSPLHF.